This is a list of T cell receptor beta chains from one sample in a study of control samples from healthy donors and cancer patients. Measured with immunoSEQ multiplex PCR; TCRdb has only the in-frame clones, and not every one. The sample records about 69,000 clones, around 84% being singletons. Material for sequencing was PBMCs. These receptors were collected from a woman in her forties or fifties with lung cancer. The CDR3 runs from the conserved cysteine through the conserved F or W.

V	J	CDR3
TRBV29-1	TRBJ1-4	CSVYFQNVNEKLFF
TRBV7-9	TRBJ2-7	CASSLTTGQGVSYEQYF
TRBV19	TRBJ2-7	CASSSGGEQYF
TRBV9	TRBJ2-3	CASSTRPTKTDTQYF
TRBV7-3	TRBJ2-3	CASSLGGTSGTDTQYF
TRBV19	TRBJ2-1	CASRGGDRSRNEQFF
TRBV7-3	TRBJ2-7	CASSSRTGDSYEQYF
TRBV10-2	TRBJ1-6	CASSGQLNSPLHF
TRBV3-1/TRBV3-2	TRBJ2-6	CASSRQAESSGANVLTF
TRBV12-5	TRBJ1-2	CASAPTGSYGYTF
TRBV9	TRBJ1-3	CASSVETGTGNTIYF
TRBV27	TRBJ1-2	CASSEKGTGGPRSYGYTF
TRBV7-2	TRBJ2-5	CASSLGLSSGGSYGETQYF
TRBV29-1	TRBJ2-1	CSVDRGLTDEQFF
TRBV3-1/TRBV3-2	TRBJ1-1	CASSPQTGTEAFF
TRBV7-2	TRBJ1-1	CASSPRQLEAFF
TRBV5-1	TRBJ1-1	CASSLQGSPSTEAFF